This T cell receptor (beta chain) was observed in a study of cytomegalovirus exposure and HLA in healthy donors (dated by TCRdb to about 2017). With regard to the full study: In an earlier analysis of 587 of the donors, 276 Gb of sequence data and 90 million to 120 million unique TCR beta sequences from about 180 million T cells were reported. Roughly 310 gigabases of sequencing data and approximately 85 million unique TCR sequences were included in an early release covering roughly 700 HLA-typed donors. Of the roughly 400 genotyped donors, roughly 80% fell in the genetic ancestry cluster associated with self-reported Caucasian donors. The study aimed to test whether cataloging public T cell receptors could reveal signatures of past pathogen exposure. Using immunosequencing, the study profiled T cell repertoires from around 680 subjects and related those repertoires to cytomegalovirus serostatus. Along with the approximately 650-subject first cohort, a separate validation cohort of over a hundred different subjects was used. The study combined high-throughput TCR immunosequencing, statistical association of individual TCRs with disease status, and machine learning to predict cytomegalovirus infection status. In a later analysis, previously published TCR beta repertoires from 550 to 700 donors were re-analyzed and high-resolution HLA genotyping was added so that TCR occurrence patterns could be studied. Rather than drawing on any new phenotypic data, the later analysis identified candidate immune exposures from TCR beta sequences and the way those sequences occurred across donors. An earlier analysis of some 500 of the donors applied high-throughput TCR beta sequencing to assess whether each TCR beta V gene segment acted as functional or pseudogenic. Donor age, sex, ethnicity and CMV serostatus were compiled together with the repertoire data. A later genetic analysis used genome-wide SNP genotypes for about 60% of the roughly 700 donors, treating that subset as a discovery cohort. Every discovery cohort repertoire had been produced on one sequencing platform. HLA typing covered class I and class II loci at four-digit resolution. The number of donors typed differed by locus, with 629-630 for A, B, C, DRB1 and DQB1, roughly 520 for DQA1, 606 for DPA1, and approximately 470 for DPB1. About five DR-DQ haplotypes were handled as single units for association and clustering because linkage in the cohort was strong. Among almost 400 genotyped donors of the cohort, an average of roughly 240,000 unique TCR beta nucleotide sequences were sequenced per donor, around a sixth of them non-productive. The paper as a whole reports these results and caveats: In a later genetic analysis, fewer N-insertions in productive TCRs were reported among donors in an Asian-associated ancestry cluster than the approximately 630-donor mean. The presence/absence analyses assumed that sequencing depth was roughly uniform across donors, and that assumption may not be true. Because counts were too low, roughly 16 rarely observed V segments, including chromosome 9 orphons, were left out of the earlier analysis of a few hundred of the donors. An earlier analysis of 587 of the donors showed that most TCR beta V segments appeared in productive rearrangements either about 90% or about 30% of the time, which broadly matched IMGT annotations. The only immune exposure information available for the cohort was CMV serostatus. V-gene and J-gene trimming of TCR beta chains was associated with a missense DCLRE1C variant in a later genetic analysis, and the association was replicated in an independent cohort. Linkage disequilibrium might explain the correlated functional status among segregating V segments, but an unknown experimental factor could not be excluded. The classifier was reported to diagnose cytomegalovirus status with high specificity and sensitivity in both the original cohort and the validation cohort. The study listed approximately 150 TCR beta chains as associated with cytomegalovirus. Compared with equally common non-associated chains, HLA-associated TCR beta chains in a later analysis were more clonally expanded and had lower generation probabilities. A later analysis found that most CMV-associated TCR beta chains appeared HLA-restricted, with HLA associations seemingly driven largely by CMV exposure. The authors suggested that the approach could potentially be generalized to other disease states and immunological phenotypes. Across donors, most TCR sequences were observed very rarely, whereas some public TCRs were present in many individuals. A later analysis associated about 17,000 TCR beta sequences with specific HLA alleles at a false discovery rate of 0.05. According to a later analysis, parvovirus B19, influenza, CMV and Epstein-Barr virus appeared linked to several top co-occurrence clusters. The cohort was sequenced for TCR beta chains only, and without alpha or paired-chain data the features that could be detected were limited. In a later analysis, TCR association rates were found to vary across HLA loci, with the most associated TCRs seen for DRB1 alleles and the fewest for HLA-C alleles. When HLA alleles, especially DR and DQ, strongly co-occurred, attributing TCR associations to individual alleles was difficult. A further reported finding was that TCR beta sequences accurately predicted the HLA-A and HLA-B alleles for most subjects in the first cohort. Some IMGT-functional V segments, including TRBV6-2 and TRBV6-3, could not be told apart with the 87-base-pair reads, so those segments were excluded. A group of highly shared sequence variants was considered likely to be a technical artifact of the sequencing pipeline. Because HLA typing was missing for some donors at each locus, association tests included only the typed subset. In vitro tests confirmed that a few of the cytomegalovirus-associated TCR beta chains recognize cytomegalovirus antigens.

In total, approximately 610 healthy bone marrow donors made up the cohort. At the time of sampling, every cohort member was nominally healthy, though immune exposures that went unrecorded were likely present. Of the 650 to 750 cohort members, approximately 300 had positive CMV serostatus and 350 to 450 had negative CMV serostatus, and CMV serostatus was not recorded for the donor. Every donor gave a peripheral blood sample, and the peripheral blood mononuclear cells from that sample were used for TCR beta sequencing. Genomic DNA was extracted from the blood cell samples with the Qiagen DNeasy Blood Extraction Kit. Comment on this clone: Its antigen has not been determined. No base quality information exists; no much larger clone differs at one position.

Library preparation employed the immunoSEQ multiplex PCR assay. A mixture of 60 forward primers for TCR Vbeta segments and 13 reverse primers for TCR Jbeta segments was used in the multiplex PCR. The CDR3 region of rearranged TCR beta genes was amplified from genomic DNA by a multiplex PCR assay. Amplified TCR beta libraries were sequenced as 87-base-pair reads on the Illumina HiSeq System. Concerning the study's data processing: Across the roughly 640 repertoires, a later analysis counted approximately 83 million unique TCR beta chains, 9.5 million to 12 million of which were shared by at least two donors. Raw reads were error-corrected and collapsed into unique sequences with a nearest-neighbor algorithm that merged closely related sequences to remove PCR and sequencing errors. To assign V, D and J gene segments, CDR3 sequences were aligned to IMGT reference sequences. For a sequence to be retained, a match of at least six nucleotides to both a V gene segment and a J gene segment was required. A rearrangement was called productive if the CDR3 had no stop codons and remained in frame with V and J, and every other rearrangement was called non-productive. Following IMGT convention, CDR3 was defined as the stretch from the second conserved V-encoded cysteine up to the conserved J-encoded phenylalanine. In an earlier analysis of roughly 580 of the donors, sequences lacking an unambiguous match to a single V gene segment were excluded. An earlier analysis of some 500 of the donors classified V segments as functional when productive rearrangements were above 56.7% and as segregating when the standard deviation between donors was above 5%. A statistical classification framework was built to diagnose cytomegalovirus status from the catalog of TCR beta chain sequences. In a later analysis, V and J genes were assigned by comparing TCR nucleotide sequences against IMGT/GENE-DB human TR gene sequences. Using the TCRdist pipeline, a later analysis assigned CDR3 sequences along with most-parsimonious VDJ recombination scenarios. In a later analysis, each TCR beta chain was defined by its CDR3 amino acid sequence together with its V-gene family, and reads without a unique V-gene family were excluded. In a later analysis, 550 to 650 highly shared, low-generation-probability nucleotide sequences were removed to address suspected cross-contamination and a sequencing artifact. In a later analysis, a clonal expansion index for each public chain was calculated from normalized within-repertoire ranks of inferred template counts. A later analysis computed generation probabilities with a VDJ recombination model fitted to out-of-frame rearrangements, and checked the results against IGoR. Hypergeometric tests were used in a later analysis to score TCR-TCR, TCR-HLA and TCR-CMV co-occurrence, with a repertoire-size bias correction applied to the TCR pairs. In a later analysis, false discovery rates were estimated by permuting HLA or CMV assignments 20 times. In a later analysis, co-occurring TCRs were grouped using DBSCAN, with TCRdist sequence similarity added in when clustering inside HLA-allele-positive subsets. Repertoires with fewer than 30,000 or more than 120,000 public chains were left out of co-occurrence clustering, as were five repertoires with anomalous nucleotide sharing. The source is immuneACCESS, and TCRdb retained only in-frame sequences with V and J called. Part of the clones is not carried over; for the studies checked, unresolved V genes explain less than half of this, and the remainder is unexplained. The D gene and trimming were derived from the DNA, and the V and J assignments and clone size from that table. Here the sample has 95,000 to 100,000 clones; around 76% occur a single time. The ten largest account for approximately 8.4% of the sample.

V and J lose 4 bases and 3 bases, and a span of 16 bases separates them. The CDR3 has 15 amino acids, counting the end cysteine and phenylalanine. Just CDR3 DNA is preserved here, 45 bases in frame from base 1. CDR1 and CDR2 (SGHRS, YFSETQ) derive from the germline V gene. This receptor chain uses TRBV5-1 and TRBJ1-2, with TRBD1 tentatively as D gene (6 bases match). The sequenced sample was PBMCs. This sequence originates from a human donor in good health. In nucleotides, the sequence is TGCGCCAGCAGCCTAGGAACCAACAGGGACTATGGCTACACCTTC. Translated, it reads CASSLGTNRDYGYTF.